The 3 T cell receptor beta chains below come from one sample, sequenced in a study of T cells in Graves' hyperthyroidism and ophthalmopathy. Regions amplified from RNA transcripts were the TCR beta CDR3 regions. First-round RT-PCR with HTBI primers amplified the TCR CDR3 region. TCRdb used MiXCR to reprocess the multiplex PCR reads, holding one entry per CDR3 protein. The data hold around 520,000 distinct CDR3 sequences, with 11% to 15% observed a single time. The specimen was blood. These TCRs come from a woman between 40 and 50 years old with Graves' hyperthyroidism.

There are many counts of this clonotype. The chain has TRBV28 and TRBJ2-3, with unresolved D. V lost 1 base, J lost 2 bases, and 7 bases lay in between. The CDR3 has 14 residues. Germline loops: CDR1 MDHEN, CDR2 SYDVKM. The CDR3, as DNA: TGTGCCAGCAGTTTATTCAGTTCCACAGATACGCAGTATTTT. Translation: CASSLFSSTDTQYF.

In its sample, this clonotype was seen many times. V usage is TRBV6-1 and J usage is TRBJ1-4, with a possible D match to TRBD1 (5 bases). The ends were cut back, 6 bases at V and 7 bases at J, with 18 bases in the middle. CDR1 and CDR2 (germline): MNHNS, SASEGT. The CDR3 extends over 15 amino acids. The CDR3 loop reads CASRLREGQAEKLFF. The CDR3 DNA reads TGTGCCAGCAGATTACGGGAGGGGCAGGCTGAAAAACTGTTTTTT.

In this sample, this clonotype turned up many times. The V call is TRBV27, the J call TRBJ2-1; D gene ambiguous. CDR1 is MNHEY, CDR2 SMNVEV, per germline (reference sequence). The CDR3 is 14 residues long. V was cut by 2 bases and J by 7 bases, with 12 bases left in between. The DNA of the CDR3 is TGTGCCAGCAGTTTAGGTCAGGAAGGTAATGAGCAGTTCTTC. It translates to CASSLGQEGNEQFF.